Following are 14 T cell receptor beta chains from one sample sequenced in a study of blood T cell repertoires in COVID-19. Libraries were prepared by immunoSEQ multiplex PCR; TCRdb keeps only in-frame clonotypes and omits some of them. The sample contains roughly 170,000 clones, almost 80% of which appear only once. What was sequenced was PBMCs or T cells enriched from blood (not recorded which). The receptors shown here come from a woman in her 50s who had recovered from COVID-19.

The gene calls are TRBV28 and TRBJ1-5; 7 bases map to TRBD1. Germline V CDR1 and CDR2: MDHEN, SYDVKM. The CDR3 spans 18 residues. Trimming cost V 3 bases and J 2 bases; bases outside gene matches: 13. DNA for the CDR3: TGTGCCAGCAGTTTTATGAAACAGGGGCTAGGGGGCAATCAGCCCCAGCATTTT. Protein sequence: CASSFMKQGLGGNQPQHF.

This clone was counted between two and nine times. The V gene is TRBV20-1, the J gene TRBJ1-1; tentative D call: TRBD1 (6 bases). The germline V gene has CDR1 DFQATT and CDR2 SNEGSKA (reference sequence). Trimming cost V 3 bases and J 4 bases, with 15 bases left between them. CDR3 length: 14 amino acids. CDR3 amino acids: CSASFWGLSTEAFF. In DNA form, the CDR3 reads TGCAGTGCTAGTTTTTGGGGGCTTAGCACTGAAGCTTTCTTT.

As concerns this clone: Different DNA sequences within this sample yield the same CDR3. This sequence joins TRBV30 and TRBJ1-5, with no clear D. There are 13 residues in the CDR3. Looked up from germline, CDR1 is GTSNPN and CDR2 is SVGIG (reference sequence). Trimming left V 1 base short and J 2 bases short, with 6 bases between. CDR3 residues: CAWSGGGNQPQHF. The CDR3 nucleotides read TGTGCCTGGAGTGGGGGAGGCAATCAGCCCCAGCATTTT. The full variable domain, with the rest looked up from reference TRBV30 and TRBJ1-5, is SQTIHQWPATLVQPVGSPLSLECTVEGTSNPNLYWYRQAAGRGLQLLFYSVGIGQISSEVPQNLSASRPQDRQFILSSKKLLLSDSGFYLCAWSGGGNQPQHFGDGTRLSIL.

This chain joins TRBV18 and TRBJ2-3; TRBD1 matches at 8 bases. V trimming: 6 bases; J trimming: 4 bases; junction bases outside the gene matches: 3. Germline V gives CDR1 KGHSH, CDR2 LQKENI. The CDR3 loop spans 13 amino acids. This CDR3 is CASSPTGADTQYF. The CDR3 DNA reads TGTGCCAGCTCCCCGACAGGGGCAGATACGCAGTATTTT.

J is TRBJ2-5 and V is TRBV5-6; 7 nucleotides align to TRBD2. The germline CDR1 and CDR2 sequences are SGHDT and YYEEEE. Trimming removed 4 bases from V and 2 bases from J; junction bases left unmatched: 2. CDR3 length: 13 residues. CDR3 nucleotides: TGTGCCAGCAGCCAAGCGGGACAAGAGACCCAGTACTTC. It is translated as CASSQAGQETQYF. The variable domain in full, completed from reference TRBV5-6 and TRBJ2-5, reads DAGVTQSPTHLIKTRGQQVTLRCSPKSGHDTVSWYQQALGQGPQFIFQYYEEEERQRGNFPDRFSGHQFPNYSSELNVNALLLGDSALYLCASSQAGQETQYFGPGTRLLVL.

J is TRBJ1-2 and V is TRBV30; D might be TRBD1 (5 bases). This CDR3 is 14 amino acids long. Germline values: CDR1 GTSNPN, CDR2 SVGIG (reference sequence). The V and J ends lost 5 bases and 4 bases respectively, with 17 bases between them. CDR3: CAWGRQSARYGYTF. The CDR3 DNA follows: TGTGCCTGGGGAAGACAGTCGGCCCGCTATGGCTACACCTTC.

The rearrangement links TRBV19 to TRBJ2-7; D might be TRBD1 (6 bases). V lost 3 bases, J lost 3 bases, and 12 bases lay in between. Germline V gene data show CDR1 as LNHDA and CDR2 as SQIVND (reference sequence). The CDR3 spans 14 residues. CDR3 sequence reads: CASSIGRGSYEQYF. DNA of the CDR3: TGTGCCAGTAGTATCGGCAGGGGTAGCTACGAGCAGTACTTC.

The chain has TRBV15 and TRBJ2-7; 9 bases agree with TRBD1. V shed 0 bases and J 1 base; nucleotides not matched to a gene: 7. Germline V gene data show CDR1 as LNHNV and CDR2 as YYDKDF (reference sequence). This CDR3 is 17 amino acids long. The CDR3 loop is CATSREQGAAESYEQYF. For the CDR3, the DNA is TGTGCCACCAGCAGAGAACAGGGGGCGGCCGAGTCCTACGAGCAGTACTTC.

This chain connects TRBV12-3 or TRBV12-4 to TRBJ1-5, with D unresolved. The V end was cut by 6 bases, the J end by 9 bases, with 15 bases between. The CDR3 is made up of 13 amino acids. DNA for the CDR3: TGTGCCAGCAGCCGCGAAGTTATCCCGCCCCAGCATTTT. Encoded protein: CASSREVIPPQHF.

The rearrangement uses TRBV5-1 and TRBJ2-7; 11 nucleotides agree with TRBD2. Trimming took 4 bases from V and 5 from J; bases not matched to a gene: 20. The germline CDR1 and CDR2 sequences are SGHRS and YFSETQ. The CDR3 consists of 19 residues. CDR3: CASSPWKGANSGRADEQYF. CDR3 bases: TGCGCCAGCAGCCCCTGGAAGGGGGCGAATAGCGGGAGGGCCGACGAGCAGTACTTC.

The V gene is TRBV4-1, the J gene TRBJ2-1; 11 nucleotides agree with TRBD2. The CDR3 runs 18 residues. Germline V gene sequence: CDR1 MGHRA, CDR2 YSYEKL. V was clipped by 4 bases and J by 2 bases; unmatched bases: 10. The CDR3 sequence: CASSLGLAGGPPYNEQFF. CDR3 DNA: TGCGCCAGCAGCCTAGGGCTAGCGGGAGGCCCCCCCTACAATGAGCAGTTCTTC.

This clone has only one observation. The chain recombines TRBV6-5 with TRBJ2-7; 8 bases align to TRBD1. CDR3 length equals 11 residues. Germline V gene lookup returns CDR1 MNHEY and CDR2 SVGAGI. The junction had 5 bases not matched to a gene; V was cut back by 10 bases and J by 6 bases. CDR3 DNA sequence: TGTGCCACCGGGACAGGAGGCGAGCAGTACTTC. Its translation is CATGTGGEQYF.

In its sample, this clone was seen a few times. The V and J genes are TRBV29-1 and TRBJ2-3; 9 bases agree with TRBD2. Germline-derived CDR1 and CDR2 are SQVTM and ANQGSEA. The CDR3 length is 14 residues. The ends lost 6 bases at V and 3 bases at J; junction bases unmatched: 7. This CDR3 reads CSVRSGSTTDTQYF. The DNA for the CDR3 is TGCAGCGTACGTAGCGGGAGTACTACAGATACGCAGTATTTT.

This rearrangement joins TRBV4-2 to TRBJ2-5, with D possibly matching TRBD1 (6 bases). Trimming left V 6 bases short and J 4 bases short, with 12 bases between. Germline CDR1 and CDR2: LGHNA and YNFKEQ. This CDR3 region has 13 residues. CDR3 sequence reads: CASSFGQLETQYF. In nucleotides, the CDR3 is TGTGCCAGCAGTTTCGGACAGTTAGAGACCCAGTACTTC.